The source of this T cell receptor (beta chain) is a study of T cell responses to AZD1222 COVID-19 vaccine. Notes on the study in general: The span of vaccine-associated CD4 TCRs extended across spike, with dominance at 160-218 and 743-854.

About this clone itself: Its antigen is as yet unknown.

The length of the CDR3 is 16 residues. J gave up 5 bases and V 6 bases, and 9 bases lay outside the gene matches. Germline V CDR1 and CDR2: MDHEN, SYDVKM. Data came from immunoSEQ multiplex PCR; TCRdb stores just in-frame clones and leaves some out. The sample yields more than 150,000 clones, 85% to 90% seen once. The sequence was obtained from an adult in good health. The J gene is TRBJ2-3, the V gene TRBV28; 12 nucleotides line up with TRBD1. Source: peripheral blood, taken on day 0 of AZD1222 vaccination. This CDR3 is CASRGTGQGALDTQYF. The DNA of the CDR3 is TGTGCCAGCAGGGGTACGGGACAGGGGGCTCTAGATACGCAGTATTTT.